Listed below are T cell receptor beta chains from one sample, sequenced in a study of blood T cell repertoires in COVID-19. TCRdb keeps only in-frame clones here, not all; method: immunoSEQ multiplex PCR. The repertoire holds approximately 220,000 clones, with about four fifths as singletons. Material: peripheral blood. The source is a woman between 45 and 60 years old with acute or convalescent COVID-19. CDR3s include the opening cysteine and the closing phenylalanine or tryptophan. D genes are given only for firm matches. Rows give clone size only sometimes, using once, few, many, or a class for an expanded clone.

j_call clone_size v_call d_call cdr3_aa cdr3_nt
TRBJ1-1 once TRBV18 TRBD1 CASSPRAGGSTEAFF TGTGCCAGCTCACCACGGGCAGGGGGGAGCACTGAAGCTTTCTTT
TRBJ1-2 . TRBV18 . CASSPKQALNYGYTF TGTGCCAGCTCACCAAAACAGGCTCTTAACTATGGCTACACCTTC
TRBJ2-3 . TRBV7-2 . CASSLARTLGLDTQYF TGTGCCAGCAGCTTAGCAAGGACTTTGGGTTTGGATACGCAGTATTTT
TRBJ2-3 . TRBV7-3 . CASSWGGRATDTQYF TGTGCCAGCAGCTGGGGAGGTAGGGCCACAGATACGCAGTATTTT
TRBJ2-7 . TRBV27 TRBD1 CASSSGTGQSYEQYF TGTGCCAGCAGTTCCGGGACAGGGCAATCCTACGAGCAGTACTTC
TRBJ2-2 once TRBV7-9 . CASSSRGAGNTGELFF TGTGCCAGCAGCTCCCGGGGGGCAGGAAACACCGGGGAGCTGTTTTTT
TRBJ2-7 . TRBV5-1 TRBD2 CASSLDSSGREQYF TGCGCCAGCAGCTTGGATTCCAGCGGGAGGGAGCAGTACTTC
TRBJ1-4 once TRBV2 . CASSEGRGRNNEKLFF TGTGCCAGCAGTGAAGGGCGGGGGCGGAATAATGAAAAACTGTTTTTT
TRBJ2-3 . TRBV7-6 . CASSLGSGKGADTQYF TGTGCCAGCAGCTTAGGGTCGGGAAAGGGGGCAGATACGCAGTATTTT
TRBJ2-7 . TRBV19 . CASSISWTAVTGQYF TGTGCCAGTAGTATTTCCTGGACAGCGGTCACGGGGCAGTACTTC
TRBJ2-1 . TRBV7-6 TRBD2 CASSLLAGGPGEQFF TGTGCCAGCAGCTTACTAGCGGGAGGGCCTGGAGAGCAGTTCTTC
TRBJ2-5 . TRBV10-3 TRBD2 CAISPGTSAQETQYF TGTGCCATAAGCCCAGGGACTAGCGCCCAAGAGACCCAGTACTTC
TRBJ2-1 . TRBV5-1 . CASSLALEGEQFF TGCGCCAGCAGCTTGGCCCTCGAGGGTGAGCAGTTCTTC
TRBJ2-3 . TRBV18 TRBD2 CASSGTRSPPDTQYF TGTGCCAGCTCAGGGACTAGATCCCCCCCAGATACGCAGTATTTT
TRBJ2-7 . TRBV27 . CASSPRGLSEQYF TGTGCCAGCAGTCCCCGCGGTTTGTCCGAGCAGTACTTC
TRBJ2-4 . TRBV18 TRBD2 CASSPLGTSGSGAKNIQYF TGTGCCAGCTCACCTTTGGGTACTAGCGGGAGTGGAGCCAAAAACATTCAGTACTTC
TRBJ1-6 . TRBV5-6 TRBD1 CASSFGDRGPLSYNSPLHF TGTGCCAGCAGCTTTGGGGACAGGGGTCCTCTCTCCTATAATTCACCCCTCCACTTT
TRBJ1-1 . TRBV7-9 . CASSLIGGAGTEAFF TGTGCCAGCAGCTTAATCGGGGGTGCTGGCACTGAAGCTTTCTTT
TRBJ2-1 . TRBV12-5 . CASGLNSGFGNEQFF TGTGCTAGTGGTTTGAATAGCGGTTTCGGCAATGAGCAGTTCTTC
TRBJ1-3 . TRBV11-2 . CASSSRLSGNTIYF TGTGCCAGCAGCTCCCGACTCTCTGGAAACACCATATATTTT
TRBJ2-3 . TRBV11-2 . CASSPTGAGGYSWDTQYF TGTGCCAGCAGTCCTACAGGGGCGGGAGGTTATTCGTGGGATACGCAGTATTTT
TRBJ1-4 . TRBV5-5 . CASSLGGPDEKLFF TGTGCCAGCAGCTTGGGAGGGCCGGATGAAAAACTGTTTTTT
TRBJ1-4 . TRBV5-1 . CASSPHGGPVEKLFF TGCGCCAGCAGCCCACACGGAGGGCCGGTCGAAAAACTGTTTTTT
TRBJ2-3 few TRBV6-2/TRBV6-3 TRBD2 CASSYGMTSGATDTQYF TGTGCCAGCAGTTACGGGATGACTAGCGGAGCGACAGATACGCAGTATTTT
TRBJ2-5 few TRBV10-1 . CASSDNQETQYF TGCGCCAGCAGTGATAACCAAGAGACCCAGTACTTC
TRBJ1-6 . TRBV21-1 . CASSKVEGRGSPLHF TGTGCCAGCAGCAAAGTAGAAGGGAGGGGATCACCCCTCCACTTT
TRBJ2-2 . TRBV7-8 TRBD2 CASSLGGTSGRANTGELFF TGTGCCAGCAGCTTAGGAGGGACTAGCGGGAGGGCTAACACCGGGGAGCTGTTTTTT
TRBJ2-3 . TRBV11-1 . CASSNLARTDTQYF TGTGCCAGCAGCAACTTAGCTAGGACAGATACGCAGTATTTT